Below, one TCR beta chain is given with its context. As processed by the authors: Counts of nucleated cells, estimated from reference gene primer amplification, were obtained. Method: immunoSEQ multiplex PCR; TCRdb's copy keeps in-frame clones and lacks some. V and J calls plus clone size are reproduced from that table; the DNA served to infer D and trimming. The sample shows about 180,000 clones, about 84% of them seen only once. Trimming took 6 bases from V and 5 from J; bases not matched to a gene: 6. This CDR3 is 13 amino acids long. This specimen belongs to a study of blood T cell repertoires in COVID-19. Study-wide context: Samples taken during acute and convalescent COVID-19 were collected in the United States, Italy and Spain.

The rearrangement joins TRBV12-3 or TRBV12-4 to TRBJ2-7; TRBD1 matches 8 bases. The sequencing sample was made of peripheral blood. The clonotype was recovered from a person between 65 and 79 years old with COVID-19, enrolled during active disease. In DNA form, the CDR3 reads TGTGCCAGCAGGGACAGGGTTCCCGACGAGCAGTACTTC. This codes for CASRDRVPDEQYF.